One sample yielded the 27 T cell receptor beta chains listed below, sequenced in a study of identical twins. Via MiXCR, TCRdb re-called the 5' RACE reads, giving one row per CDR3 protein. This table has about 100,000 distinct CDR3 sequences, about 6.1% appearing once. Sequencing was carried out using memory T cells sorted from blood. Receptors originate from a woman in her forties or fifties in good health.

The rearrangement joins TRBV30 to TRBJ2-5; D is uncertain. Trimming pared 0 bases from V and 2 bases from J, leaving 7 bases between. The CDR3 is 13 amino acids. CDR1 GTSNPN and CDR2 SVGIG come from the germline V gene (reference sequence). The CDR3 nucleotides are TGTGCCTGGAGTGTAGGCCAGCAAGAGACCCAGTACTTC. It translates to CAWSVGQQETQYF.

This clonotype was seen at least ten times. CDR3 loop: CASSLDDHEQFF. For the CDR3, the DNA is TGTGCCAGCAGCTTAGATGACCATGAGCAGTTCTTC. This chain links TRBV7-9 with TRBJ2-1; D gene unclear. The CDR3 has 12 amino acids. Trimming shortened V by 1 base and J by 8 bases, and 6 bases separated the two germline ends. Germline-derived CDR1 and CDR2 are SEHNR and FQNEAQ (reference sequence).

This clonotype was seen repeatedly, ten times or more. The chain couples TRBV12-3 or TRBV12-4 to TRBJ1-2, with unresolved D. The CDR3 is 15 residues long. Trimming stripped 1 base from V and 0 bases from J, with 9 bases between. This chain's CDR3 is CASSLVAASNYGYTF. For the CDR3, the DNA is TGTGCCAGCAGTTTAGTCGCCGCATCTAACTATGGCTACACCTTC.

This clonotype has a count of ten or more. The CDR3 DNA follows: TGTGCCAGCAGCCCCGGGACCACCTACGAGCAGTACGTC. It is translated as CASSPGTTYEQYV. This chain uses TRBV11-1 with TRBJ2-7; D is possibly TRBD1 or TRBD2 (5 bases each). The germline gives CDR1 SGHAT, CDR2 FQDESV (reference sequence). Trimming took off 5 bases at V and 2 bases at J, with 10 bases between the two ends. CDR3 size: 13 residues.

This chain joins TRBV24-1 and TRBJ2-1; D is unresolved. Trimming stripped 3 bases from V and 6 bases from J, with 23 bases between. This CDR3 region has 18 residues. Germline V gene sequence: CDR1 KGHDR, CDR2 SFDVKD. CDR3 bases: TGTGCCACCAGTGATCCTATATTGTCGGGCCTTATGGGCAATGAGCAGTTCTTC. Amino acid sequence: CATSDPILSGLMGNEQFF.

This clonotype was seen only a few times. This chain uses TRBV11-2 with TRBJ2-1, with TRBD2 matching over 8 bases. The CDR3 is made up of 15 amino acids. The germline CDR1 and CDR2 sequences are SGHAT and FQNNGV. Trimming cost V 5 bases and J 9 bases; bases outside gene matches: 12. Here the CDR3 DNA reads TGTGCCAGCAGCCCCGCGGGACTAGTGATGTCTGAGCAGTTCTTC. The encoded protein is CASSPAGLVMSEQFF.

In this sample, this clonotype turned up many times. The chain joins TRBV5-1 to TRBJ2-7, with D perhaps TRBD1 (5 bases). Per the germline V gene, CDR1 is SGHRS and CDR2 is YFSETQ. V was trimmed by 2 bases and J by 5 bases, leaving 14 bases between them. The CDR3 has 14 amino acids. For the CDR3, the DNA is TGCGCCAGCAGCTTAGGACACGGACGGGACGAGCAGTACTTC. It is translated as CASSLGHGRDEQYF.

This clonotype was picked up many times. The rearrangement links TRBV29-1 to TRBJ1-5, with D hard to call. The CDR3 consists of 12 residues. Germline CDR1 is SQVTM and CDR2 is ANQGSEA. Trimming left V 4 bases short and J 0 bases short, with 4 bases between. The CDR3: CSVADSNQPQHF. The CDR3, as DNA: TGCAGCGTTGCAGATAGCAATCAGCCCCAGCATTTT.

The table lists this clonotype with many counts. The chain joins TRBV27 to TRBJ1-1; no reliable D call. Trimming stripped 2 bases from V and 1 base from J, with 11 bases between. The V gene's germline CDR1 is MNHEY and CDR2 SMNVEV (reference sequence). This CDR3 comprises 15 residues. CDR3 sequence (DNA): TGTGCCAGCAGTTTAGCCCCCTACGGGAACACTGAAGCTTTCTTT. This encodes CASSLAPYGNTEAFF.

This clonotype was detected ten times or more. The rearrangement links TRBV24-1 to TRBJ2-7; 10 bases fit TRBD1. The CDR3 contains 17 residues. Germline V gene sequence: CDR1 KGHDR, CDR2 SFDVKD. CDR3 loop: CSQPNGGDRGPSYEQYV. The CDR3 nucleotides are TGTTCTCAACCCAACGGAGGCGACAGGGGGCCCTCCTACGAGCAGTACGTC.

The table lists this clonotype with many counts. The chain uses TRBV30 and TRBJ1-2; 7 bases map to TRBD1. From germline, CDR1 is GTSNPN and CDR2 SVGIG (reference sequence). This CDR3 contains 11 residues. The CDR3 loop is CGKQGTYGYTF. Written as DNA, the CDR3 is TGTGGAAAACAGGGGACCTATGGCTACACCTTC.

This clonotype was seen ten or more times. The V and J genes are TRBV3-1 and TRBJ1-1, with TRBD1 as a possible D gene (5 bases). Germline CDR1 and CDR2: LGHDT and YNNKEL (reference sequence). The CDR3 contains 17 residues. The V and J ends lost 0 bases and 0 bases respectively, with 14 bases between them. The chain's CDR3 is CASSQDLPGPMNTEAFF. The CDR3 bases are TGTGCCAGCAGCCAAGATCTCCCGGGACCCATGAACACTGAAGCTTTCTTT.

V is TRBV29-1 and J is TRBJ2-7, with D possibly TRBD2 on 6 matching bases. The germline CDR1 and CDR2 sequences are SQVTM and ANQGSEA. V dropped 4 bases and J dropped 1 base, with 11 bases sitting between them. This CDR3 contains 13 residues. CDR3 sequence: CSVGVAASYEQYF. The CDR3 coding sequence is TGCAGCGTTGGGGTAGCGGCTTCCTACGAGCAGTACTTC.

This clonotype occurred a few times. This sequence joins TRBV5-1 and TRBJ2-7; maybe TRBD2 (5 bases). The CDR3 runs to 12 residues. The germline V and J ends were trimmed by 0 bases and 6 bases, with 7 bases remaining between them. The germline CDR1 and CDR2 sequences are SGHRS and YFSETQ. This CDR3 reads CASSLGLAEQYF. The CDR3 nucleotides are TGCGCCAGCAGCTTGGGGCTAGCCGAGCAGTACTTC.

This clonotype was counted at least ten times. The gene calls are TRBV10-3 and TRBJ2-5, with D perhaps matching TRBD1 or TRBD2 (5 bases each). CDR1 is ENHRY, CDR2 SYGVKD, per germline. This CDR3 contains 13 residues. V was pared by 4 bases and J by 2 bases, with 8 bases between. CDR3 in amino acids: CAISGGMQETQYF. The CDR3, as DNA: TGTGCCATCAGTGGGGGGATGCAAGAGACCCAGTACTTC.

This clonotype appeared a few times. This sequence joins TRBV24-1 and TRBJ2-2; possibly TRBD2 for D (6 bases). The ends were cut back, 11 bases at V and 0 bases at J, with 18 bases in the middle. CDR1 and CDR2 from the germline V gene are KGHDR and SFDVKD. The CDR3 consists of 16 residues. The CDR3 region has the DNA TGTGCCAGCGCTCCCTCCGGGACTCCGAACACCGGGGAGCTGTTTTTT. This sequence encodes CASAPSGTPNTGELFF.

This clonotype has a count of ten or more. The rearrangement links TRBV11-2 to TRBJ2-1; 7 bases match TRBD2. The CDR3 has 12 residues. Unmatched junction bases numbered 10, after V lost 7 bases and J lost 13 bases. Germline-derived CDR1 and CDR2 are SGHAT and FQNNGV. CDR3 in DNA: TGTGCCAGCACTCAATCGGGCGGGAGTCAGTTCTTC. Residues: CASTQSGGSQFF.

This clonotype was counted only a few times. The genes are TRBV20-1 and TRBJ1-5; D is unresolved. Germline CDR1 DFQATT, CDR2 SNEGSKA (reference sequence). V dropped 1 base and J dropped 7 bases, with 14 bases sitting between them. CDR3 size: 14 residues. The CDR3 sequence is CSARAYRGRQPQHF. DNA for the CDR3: TGCAGTGCTAGAGCCTACAGAGGGAGGCAGCCCCAGCATTTT.

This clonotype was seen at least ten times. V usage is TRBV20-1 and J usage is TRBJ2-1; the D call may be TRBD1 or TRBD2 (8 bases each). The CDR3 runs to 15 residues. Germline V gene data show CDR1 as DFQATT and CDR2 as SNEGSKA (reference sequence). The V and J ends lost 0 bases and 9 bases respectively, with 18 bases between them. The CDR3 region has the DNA TGCAGTGCTAGAGAGGCGGGAGGACAGGGTGGTGAGCAGTTCTTC. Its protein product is CSAREAGGQGGEQFF.

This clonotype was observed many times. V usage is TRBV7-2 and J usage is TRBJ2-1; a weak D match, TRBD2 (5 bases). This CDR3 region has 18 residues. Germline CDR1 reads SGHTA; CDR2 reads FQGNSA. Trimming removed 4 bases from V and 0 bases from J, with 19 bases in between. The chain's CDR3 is CASSSPSRGRLSYNEQFF. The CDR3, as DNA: TGTGCCAGCAGCTCCCCAAGTCGAGGGCGGCTCTCCTACAATGAGCAGTTCTTC.

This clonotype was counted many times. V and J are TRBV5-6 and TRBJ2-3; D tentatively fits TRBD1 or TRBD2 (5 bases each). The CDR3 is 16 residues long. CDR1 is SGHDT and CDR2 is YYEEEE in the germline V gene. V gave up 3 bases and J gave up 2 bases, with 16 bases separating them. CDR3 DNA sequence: TGTGCCAGCAGCTCCGGGACGAGACTTTCCACAGATACGCAGTATTTT. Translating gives CASSSGTRLSTDTQYF.

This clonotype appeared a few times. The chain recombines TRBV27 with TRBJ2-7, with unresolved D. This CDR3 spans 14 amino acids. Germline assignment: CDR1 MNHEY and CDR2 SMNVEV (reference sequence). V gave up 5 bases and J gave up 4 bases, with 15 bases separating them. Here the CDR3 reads CASSLHPLAYEQYF. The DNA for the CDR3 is TGTGCCAGCAGTCTCCACCCCTTGGCATACGAGCAGTACTTC.

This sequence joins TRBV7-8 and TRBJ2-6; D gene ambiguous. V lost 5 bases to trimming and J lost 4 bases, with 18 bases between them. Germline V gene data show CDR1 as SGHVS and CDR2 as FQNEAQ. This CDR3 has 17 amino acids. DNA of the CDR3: TGTGCCAGCAGCCCACCCCTTAGATACTCGGGGGCCAACGTCCTGACTTTC. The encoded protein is CASSPPLRYSGANVLTF.

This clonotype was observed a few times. In DNA, the CDR3 is TGCGCCAGCAGCTTGCGGGGGATCGGGATGAACACTGAAGCTTTCTTT. Amino acids: CASSLRGIGMNTEAFF. This sequence joins TRBV5-1 and TRBJ1-1; maybe TRBD1 (5 bases). V lost 1 base, J lost 0 bases, and 13 bases lay in between. The CDR3 has 16 amino acids. The germline V gene has CDR1 SGHRS and CDR2 YFSETQ.

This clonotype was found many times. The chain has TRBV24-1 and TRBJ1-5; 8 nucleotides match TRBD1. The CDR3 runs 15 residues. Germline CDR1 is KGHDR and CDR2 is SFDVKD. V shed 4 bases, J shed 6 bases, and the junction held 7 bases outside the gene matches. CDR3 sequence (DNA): TGTGCCACCAGTGAATCTGGACAGGGTGGTCAGCCCCAGCATTTT. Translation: CATSESGQGGQPQHF.

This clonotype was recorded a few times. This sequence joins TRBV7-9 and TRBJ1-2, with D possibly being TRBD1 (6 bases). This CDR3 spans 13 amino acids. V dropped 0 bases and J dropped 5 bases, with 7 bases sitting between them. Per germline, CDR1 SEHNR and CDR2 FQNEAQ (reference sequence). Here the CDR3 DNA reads TGTGCCAGCAGCTTAGCCAGGGGATATGGCTACACCTTC. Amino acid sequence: CASSLARGYGYTF.

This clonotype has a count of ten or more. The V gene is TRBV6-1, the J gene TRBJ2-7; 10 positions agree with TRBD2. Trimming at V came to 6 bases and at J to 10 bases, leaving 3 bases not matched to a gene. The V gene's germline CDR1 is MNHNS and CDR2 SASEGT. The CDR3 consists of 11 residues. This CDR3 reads CASSLAGGQYV. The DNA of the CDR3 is TGTGCCAGCAGCTTAGCGGGAGGCCAGTACGTC.